The rows below give T cell receptor beta chains drawn from one sample of a study of technical replicates of blood from several donors. Generated by immunoSEQ multiplex PCR, the TCRdb table keeps only in-frame clones and is missing some. This sample has some 64,000 clones, with 70% to 90% found just once. Sequenced sample: PBMCs. Receptor source: a human donor in good health. Some clones in this sample may be carry-over from other donors' samples. Both conserved end residues are part of each CDR3. D genes are given only for firm matches. The size field is filled for only some rows; it gives once, few, many or a size class.

TRBV7-2	-	few	TRBJ2-1	CASSLGRGRQDNEQFF	TGTGCCAGCAGCTTAGGCAGGGGCAGGCAGGACAATGAGCAGTTCTTC
TRBV29-1	TRBD1	-	TRBJ1-1	CSVRGPSTEAFF	TGCAGCGTCAGGGGGCCGAGCACTGAAGCTTTCTTT
TRBV10-3	-	-	TRBJ2-3	CAISESALVSGPDTQYF	TGTGCCATCAGTGAGTCGGCGCTAGTAAGTGGTCCAGATACGCAGTATTTT
TRBV7-2	-	once	TRBJ2-5	CASSLGLGRALGETQYF	TGTGCCAGCAGCTTAGGACTCGGCAGGGCCCTTGGAGAGACCCAGTACTTC
TRBV2	TRBD1	once	TRBJ2-7	CASRRQGAPTYEQYF	TGTGCCAGCCGCAGACAGGGGGCCCCCACCTACGAGCAGTACTTC
TRBV12-2	-	-	TRBJ2-5	CASRPIPRGRGIPQYF	TGTGCAAGTCGCCCAATCCCCAGGGGGCGCGGGATTCCCCAGTACTTC
TRBV4-2	-	-	TRBJ1-6	CASSQEVRAFARSYNSPLHF	TGTGCCAGCAGCCAGGAGGTTCGCGCCTTTGCGCGCTCCTATAATTCACCCCTCCACTTT
TRBV30	-	-	TRBJ1-1	CAWTGDRGTEAFF	TGTGCCTGGACGGGGGATCGGGGCACTGAAGCTTTCTTT
TRBV6-5	-	-	TRBJ2-3	CASSRGGTDTQYF	TGTGCCAGCAGCCGAGGAGGGACGGATACGCAGTATTTT
TRBV11-2	TRBD2	-	TRBJ2-1	CASSLDSGRSSYNEQFF	TGTGCCAGCAGCTTAGATAGCGGGAGGAGCTCCTACAATGAGCAGTTCTTC
TRBV2	TRBD2	few	TRBJ2-1	CASSDRVAGSSSYNEQFF	TGTGCCAGCAGTGATAGAGTAGCGGGGTCGAGCTCCTACAATGAGCAGTTCTTC
TRBV4-1	-	-	TRBJ1-5	CASSQDHSNQPQHF	TGCGCCAGCAGCCAAGATCATAGCAATCAGCCCCAGCATTTT
TRBV18	-	once	TRBJ2-2	CASSNGRTYTGELFF	TGTGCCAGCTCAAACGGACGGACATACACCGGGGAGCTGTTTTTT
TRBV30	-	-	TRBJ1-6	CAWSGSAGSPLHF	TGTGCCTGGAGTGGATCGGCAGGCTCACCCCTCCACTTT
TRBV20-1	-	-	TRBJ2-5	CSASEETQYF	TGCAGTGCTAGCGAGGAGACCCAGTACTTC
TRBV7-2	-	-	TRBJ1-5	CASSLTRSNQPQHF	TGTGCCAGCAGCTTAACAAGAAGCAATCAGCCCCAGCATTTT
TRBV29-1	-	-	TRBJ2-7	CSVDFGHGNEEQYF	TGCAGCGTTGACTTCGGACACGGTAATGAAGAGCAGTACTTC
TRBV7-8	-	-	TRBJ2-3	CASGVTEATNTQYF	TGTGCCAGCGGTGTCACGGAGGCCACCAATACGCAGTATTTT
TRBV14	TRBD1	-	TRBJ1-4	CASSRQTGVGEKLFF	TGTGCCAGCAGCCGACAGACAGGGGTCGGAGAAAAACTGTTTTTT
TRBV15	-	-	TRBJ2-5	CATSESLGETQYF	TGTGCCACCAGCGAATCCCTCGGGGAGACCCAGTACTTC
TRBV7-9	-	-	TRBJ1-3	CASSWLGDISGNTIYF	TGTGCCAGCAGCTGGTTGGGTGACATCTCTGGAAACACCATATATTTT
TRBV29-1	TRBD1	-	TRBJ2-5	CSDLPGQGIETQYF	TGCAGCGACCTCCCAGGACAGGGAATAGAGACCCAGTACTTC
TRBV4-2	-	-	TRBJ2-3	CASSQQLTGHLADTQYF	TGTGCCAGCAGCCAACAACTGACAGGTCATTTGGCAGATACGCAGTATTTT
TRBV5-5	-	-	TRBJ1-2	CASSLVSNYGYTF	TGTGCCAGCAGTTTAGTTTCCAACTATGGCTACACCTTC
TRBV6-1	-	-	TRBJ2-5	CASSEAFGSQETQYF	TGTGCCAGCAGTGAAGCTTTCGGGAGCCAAGAGACCCAGTACTTC
TRBV5-8	-	once	TRBJ1-6	CASSGLGGPLHF	TGTGCCAGCAGCGGCTTGGGGGGGCCCCTCCACTTT
TRBV7-8	-	-	TRBJ2-2	CASKPPIRFDTGELFF	TGTGCCAGCAAACCCCCGATCAGGTTTGACACCGGGGAGCTGTTTTTT
TRBV4-1	-	-	TRBJ1-2	CASSQDRGNYGYTF	TGCGCCAGCAGCCAAGACAGGGGTAACTATGGCTACACCTTC
TRBV4-3	-	-	TRBJ1-2	CASSQDPGSGVYGYTF	TGCGCCAGCAGCCAAGATCCGGGTTCGGGGGTCTATGGCTACACCTTC
TRBV4-1	TRBD1	-	TRBJ1-2	CASSHPGTGNYGYTF	TGCGCCAGCAGCCATCCCGGGACAGGGAACTATGGCTACACCTTC
TRBV4-1	-	once	TRBJ2-1	CASSQDPASRGRVNEQFF	TGCGCCAGCAGCCAAGATCCAGCTAGCCGAGGTAGGGTCAATGAGCAGTTCTTC
TRBV5-6	-	-	TRBJ1-3	CASSVWTAGNTIYF	TGTGCCAGCAGCGTGTGGACAGCCGGAAACACCATATATTTT
TRBV7-6	-	-	TRBJ1-4	CASSSTEGEKLFF	TGTGCCAGCAGCTCGACAGAAGGTGAAAAACTGTTTTTT
TRBV2	TRBD1	-	TRBJ1-1	CASSELQGYTEAFF	TGTGCCAGCAGTGAGTTACAGGGGTACACTGAAGCTTTCTTT
TRBV6-1	TRBD2	-	TRBJ2-5	CASSVPRGVVETQYF	TGTGCCAGCAGTGTTCCCCGGGGGGTTGTGGAGACCCAGTACTTC
TRBV4-1	-	-	TRBJ2-7	CASSQLWAGTSPYEQYF	TGCGCCAGCAGCCAACTTTGGGCAGGGACAAGTCCCTACGAGCAGTACTTC
TRBV7-8	-	-	TRBJ2-2	CASTRRGPGELFF	TGTGCCAGCACCCGGCGGGGGCCCGGGGAGCTGTTTTTT
TRBV6-1	TRBD1	-	TRBJ1-2	CASSEGGGTGDYGYTF	TGTGCCAGCAGTGAAGGGGGAGGGACAGGGGACTATGGCTACACCTTC
TRBV5-1	-	-	TRBJ1-1	CASKLGVMNTEAFF	TGCGCCAGCAAACTGGGAGTTATGAACACTGAAGCTTTCTTT
TRBV16	TRBD2	-	TRBJ2-2	CASSQIIGTTNTGELFF	TGTGCCAGCAGCCAAATTATTGGGACTACCAACACCGGGGAGCTGTTTTTT
TRBV7-6	-	-	TRBJ2-2	CASSPRGWNGELFF	TGTGCCAGCAGCCCCCGAGGTTGGAACGGGGAGCTGTTTTTT
TRBV7-9	TRBD1	-	TRBJ1-2	CASSLGQAVYGYTF	TGTGCCAGCAGCTTGGGACAGGCGGTCTATGGCTACACCTTC
TRBV7-9	TRBD1	-	TRBJ1-1	CASSLVRGLGTEAFF	TGTGCCAGCAGCTTAGTCAGGGGGCTCGGCACTGAAGCTTTCTTT
TRBV30	TRBD2	-	TRBJ2-3	CAYNLAGVDTQYF	TGTGCCTACAACCTAGCGGGAGTTGATACGCAGTATTTT